The 13 T cell receptor beta chains given below trace back to one sample, sequenced in a study of T cell changes during pregnancy in multiple sclerosis. Repertoires were generated with immunoSEQ multiplex PCR, while TCRdb's copy carries only in-frame clones and drops some. Of tens of thousands of clones detected, approximately 92% appear once; the ten largest clones hold more than 1.1%. The material was peripheral blood, obtained in the third trimester of pregnancy. The receptors stem from a female donor in good health, enrolled as a control in a pregnancy study.

This rearrangement joins TRBV4-1 to TRBJ1-2; D is unclear. This CDR3 has 16 residues. Trimming left V 0 bases short and J 3 bases short, with 14 bases between. CDR1 and CDR2 from the germline V gene are MGHRA and YSYEKL. Here the CDR3 DNA reads TGCGCCAGCAGCCAAGATTCTGGCAGACTCCACTATGGCTACACCTTC. As protein: CASSQDSGRLHYGYTF.

The rearrangement uses TRBV7-9 and TRBJ2-1, with 12 bases that match TRBD1. Looked up from germline, CDR1 is SEHNR and CDR2 is FQNEAQ (reference sequence). This CDR3 region has 14 residues. With 4 bases clipped from V and 8 bases from J, the junction kept 3 bases outside the gene matches. The CDR3 spells CASSSRDRGHEQFF. The CDR3 bases are TGTGCCAGCAGCTCCCGGGACAGGGGGCATGAGCAGTTCTTC.

The DNA for the CDR3 is TGTGCCAGTAATCCGGGGGGTGGCACAGATACGCAGTATTTT. It codes for CASNPGGGTDTQYF. V usage is TRBV19 and J usage is TRBJ2-3, with TRBD2 identical over 7 bases. There are 14 residues in the CDR3. The germline CDR1 and CDR2 sequences are LNHDA and SQIVND (reference sequence). Unmatched junction bases numbered 5, after V lost 7 bases and J lost 1 base.

The chain combines TRBV2 with TRBJ1-2; D uncertain. The CDR3 loop spans 17 amino acids. Trimming stripped 1 base from V and 0 bases from J, with 15 bases between. Germline CDR1 is SNHLY and CDR2 is FYNNEI. The CDR3 sequence is CASSEVGGRNPNYGYTF. The CDR3 DNA is TGTGCCAGCAGTGAAGTGGGAGGGAGGAATCCTAACTATGGCTACACCTTC.

To note about this clone: The identical CDR3 is also encoded by other nucleotide sequences in the sample. J is TRBJ2-7 and V is TRBV28; 10 nucleotides match TRBD2. Losses at the gene ends were 6 bases for V and 4 bases for J; bases not matched to a gene: 3. The CDR3 spans 13 residues. Looked up from germline, CDR1 is MDHEN and CDR2 is SYDVKM. The CDR3 reads CASSLTSGYEQYF. As DNA, the CDR3 is TGTGCCAGCAGCCTGACTAGCGGGTACGAGCAGTACTTC.

V is TRBV4-1 and J is TRBJ2-1; 8 bases fit TRBD2. The CDR3 spans 17 residues. With 1 base clipped from V and 10 bases from J, the junction kept 15 bases outside the gene matches. The V gene's germline CDR1 is MGHRA and CDR2 YSYEKL. Here the CDR3 reads CASSQVDSGTSGYEQFF. CDR3 nucleotides: TGCGCCAGCAGCCAAGTCGATAGCGGGACCTCGGGGTACGAGCAGTTCTTC.

V usage is TRBV5-1 and J usage is TRBJ2-7; 7 bases match TRBD1. The length of the CDR3 is 17 residues. The ends lost 4 bases at V and 2 bases at J; junction bases unmatched: 15. Germline V gene sequence: CDR1 SGHRS, CDR2 YFSETQ. The DNA for the CDR3 is TGCGCCAGCAGCGACCCGGTTCGTGACAGGGTGGCCTACGAGCAGTACTTC. This codes for CASSDPVRDRVAYEQYF. Based on the CDR3 plus reference TRBV5-1 and TRBJ2-7, the full variable domain is KAGVTQTPRYLIKTRGQQVTLSCSPISGHRSVSWYQQTPGQGLQFLFEYFSETQRNKGNFPGRFSGRQFSNSRSEMNVSTLELGDSALYLCASSDPVRDRVAYEQYFGPGTRLTVT.

The gene calls are TRBV19 and TRBJ2-7; D is uncertain. The germline V and J ends were trimmed by 0 bases and 3 bases, with 6 bases remaining between them. The CDR3 sequence is 13 residues long. Germline CDR1 is LNHDA and CDR2 is SQIVND (reference sequence). The CDR3 coding sequence is TGTGCCAGTAGTATAGAATCCGGCTACGAGCAGTACTTC. This gives the protein CASSIESGYEQYF.

This chain's CDR3 is CASGIGGLQNTEAFF. The CDR3 DNA sequence: TGTGCCAGCGGGATCGGGGGGCTCCAGAACACTGAAGCTTTCTTT. This rearrangement joins TRBV28 to TRBJ1-1; D is possibly TRBD1 (6 bases). V gave up 8 bases and J gave up 1 base, with 17 bases separating them. CDR3 length: 15 amino acids. CDR1 MDHEN and CDR2 SYDVKM come from the germline V gene.

This chain connects TRBV5-4 to TRBJ1-2; D not resolved. Germline V gene sequence: CDR1 SGHNT, CDR2 YYREEE (reference sequence). The V end was cut by 5 bases, the J end by 4 bases, with 12 bases between. This CDR3 spans 13 amino acids. The CDR3 nucleotides read TGTGCCAGCAGTCAGACGGGATCCTATGGCTACACCTTC. This translates into CASSQTGSYGYTF.

This rearrangement joins TRBV2 to TRBJ2-1, with TRBD2 as a possible D gene (6 bases). The CDR3 totals 15 residues. V was pared by 2 bases and J by 1 base, with 9 bases between. Germline V gives CDR1 SNHLY, CDR2 FYNNEI. The CDR3 reads CASSEFSGSYNEQFF. In DNA, the CDR3 is TGTGCCAGCAGTGAATTCAGCGGGTCCTACAATGAGCAGTTCTTC.

The CDR3 reads CASSLAASGRAEIYEQYF. The CDR3 DNA follows: TGTGCCAGCAGCTTAGCAGCTAGCGGGAGGGCCGAAATTTACGAGCAGTACTTC. This chain connects TRBV7-8 to TRBJ2-7, with TRBD2 matching 12 bases. Trimming cost V 0 bases and J 4 bases; bases outside gene matches: 10. CDR3 length: 18 residues. The germline CDR1 and CDR2 sequences are SGHVS and FQNEAQ.

This chain uses TRBV11-2 with TRBJ2-5, with TRBD2 identical over 10 bases. Trimming at V came to 1 base and at J to 1 base, leaving 6 bases not matched to a gene. The CDR3 totals 17 residues. The germline gives CDR1 SGHAT, CDR2 FQNNGV. The CDR3 region is CASSLGTSGIIQETQYF. CDR3 coding DNA: TGTGCCAGCAGCTTAGGGACTAGCGGTATAATCCAAGAGACCCAGTACTTC.